This T cell receptor (beta chain) was retrieved from a study of metastatic and nonmetastatic thyroid tumors. Concerning this clone itself: Antigen: not known.

Regarding the study as a whole: Malignant thyroid tumors reportedly exceeded benign nodules significantly in TCR beta diversity, with the difference appearing in blood and tumor.

TCRdb re-analyzed the PCR reads through MiXCR. The sample has 10,000 to 15,000 clones, 28% seen once; the top ten hold more than 9%. Ahead of thyroid surgery, no patient had received treatment of any kind. Losses at the gene ends were 6 bases for V and 5 bases for J; bases not matched to a gene: 11. CDR1 and CDR2 (germline): MGHRA, YSYEKL. CDR3 length: 16 residues. J is TRBJ1-1 and V is TRBV4-1, with 11 bases matching TRBD1. The source is a female donor with papillary thyroid cancer or a benign thyroid nodule (not recorded which). Some clones in this sample may be carry-over from other donors' samples. The source material was tumor tissue. As DNA, the CDR3 is TGCGCCAGCAGGAGTCACCGCGGACAGGGGGCGACTGAAGCTTTCTTT. This codes for CASRSHRGQGATEAFF.